This T cell receptor beta chain was retrieved from a study of shared clonotypes between healthy human individuals. Study-wide findings and caveats: Larger estimated richness was generally recorded for naive subsets relative to memory subsets. Few donors limited the genetic and exposure-history diversity represented.

Terminally differentiated effector memory CD45RA+ cells were excluded by CCR7 positive selection of CD45RO-negative cells. Researchers ran the assay at a deep level. Evenly divided among several immunoSEQ plates was the genomic DNA of each subset. Libraries were prepared by immunoSEQ multiplex PCR; TCRdb keeps only in-frame clonotypes and omits some of them. The sample carries some 580,000 clones, 95% to 98% recorded once. Germline V gene sequence: CDR1 LGHNA, CDR2 YSLEER. This CDR3 comprises 17 residues. The V gene lost 0 bases and the J gene lost 0 bases, with 12 bases spanning the gap. Turning to this clone: The antigen is unknown.

Material: naive CD8+ T cells sorted from blood. This sequence joins TRBV4-3 and TRBJ2-1; D perhaps matches TRBD2 (6 bases). The receptor was derived from a man in his thirties or forties in good health. As DNA, the CDR3 is TGCGCCAGCAGCCAAGATTGGCGGGGAAGCTCCTACAATGAGCAGTTCTTC. It yields the protein CASSQDWRGSSYNEQFF.